This T cell receptor (beta chain) was recorded in a study of blood T cell repertoires in COVID-19. As for the study in general: Sources were T cells, B-cell-depleted T cells, or PBMCs; the material itself was cDNA or gDNA.

TCRdb keeps only in-frame clones here, not all; method: immunoSEQ multiplex PCR. The sample comprises 80,000 to 95,000 clones, roughly 86% of which are singletons, and about 18% rests with the top ten. CDR3 length: 14 amino acids. V trimming: 1 base; J trimming: 9 bases; junction bases outside the gene matches: 3. Germline CDR1 is SGHTA and CDR2 is FQGTGA. The sequence was obtained from a human donor in a cohort sampled during active COVID-19. Sequencing was carried out using peripheral blood. V usage is TRBV7-3 and J usage is TRBJ2-1; TRBD2 agrees at 10 bases. DNA for the CDR3: TGTGCCAGCAGCTTAATGGGACTAGCGAGTGAGCAGTTCTTC. It encodes CASSLMGLASEQFF.